Following are 16 T cell receptor beta chains from one sample sequenced in a study of cytomegalovirus exposure and HLA in healthy donors. Amplification used 60 Vbeta primers and 13 Jbeta primers. Data came from immunoSEQ multiplex PCR; TCRdb stores just in-frame clones and leaves some out. Counted here are 200,000 to 250,000 clones, around 79% occurring once; the ten biggest clones make up around 1.7%. Sequencing used PBMCs. All receptors come from a man aged 18 to 30 in good health and CMV-seronegative.

The V gene is TRBV2, the J gene TRBJ2-7; 9 bases are a match to TRBD1. V was pared by 7 bases and J by 4 bases, with 8 bases of the junction left unmatched. The CDR3 has 14 residues. Germline CDR1 and CDR2: SNHLY and FYNNEI. The CDR3 region is CASKRTGVQYEQYF. The CDR3 DNA reads as TGTGCCAGCAAACGGACAGGGGTTCAATACGAGCAGTACTTC.

V usage is TRBV5-4 and J usage is TRBJ1-3; 7 nucleotides match TRBD1. The CDR3 length is 16 residues. The V gene end was trimmed by 4 bases and the J gene end by 0 bases; junction bases not matched to a gene: 7. The germline V gene has CDR1 SGHNT and CDR2 YYREEE (reference sequence). The CDR3 reads CASSPGQPISGNTIYF. CDR3 sequence (DNA): TGTGCCAGCAGCCCGGGACAGCCCATCTCTGGAAACACCATATATTTT.

V gene TRBV6-6 combines with J gene TRBJ2-5; TRBD1 aligns across 8 bases. Germline loops: CDR1 MNHNY, CDR2 SVGAGI (reference sequence). Trimming cost V 4 bases and J 7 bases; bases outside gene matches: 11. This CDR3 has 15 amino acids. The CDR3 here is CASSSGQGGKLTQYF. The CDR3 region has the DNA TGTGCCAGCAGTTCCGGACAGGGAGGAAAATTGACCCAGTACTTC.

This chain uses TRBV11-3 with TRBJ1-6, with 7 positions matching TRBD1. The CDR3 contains 18 residues. Germline V gives CDR1 SGHNT, CDR2 YENEEA. Trimming took 1 base from V and 5 from J; bases not matched to a gene: 11. The CDR3 DNA reads as TGTGCCAGCAGCTTAGGACAGGGTGCGGTTTGGAATAATTCACCCCTCCACTTT. Residues: CASSLGQGAVWNNSPLHF.

The rearrangement links TRBV28 to TRBJ2-7; 9 bases align to TRBD2. The CDR3 has 14 residues. Germline lookup yields CDR1 MDHEN and CDR2 SYDVKM. Trimming at V came to 7 bases and at J to 5 bases, leaving 9 bases not matched to a gene. CDR3 DNA sequence: TGTGCCAGCAACCGTAGCGGGAGAGGCCACGAGCAGTACTTC. It is translated as CASNRSGRGHEQYF.

The CDR3: CASSFGTGLDEQYF. CDR3 in DNA: TGCGCCAGCAGCTTCGGGACAGGGTTGGACGAGCAGTACTTC. This rearrangement joins TRBV5-1 to TRBJ2-5, with 9 bases matching TRBD1. The J call is doubtful: the DNA matches TRBJ2-7 better. CDR3 size: 14 residues. Germline V gene sequence: CDR1 SGHRS, CDR2 YFSETQ.

The chain links TRBV2 to TRBJ2-7, with 10 bases that match TRBD1. The CDR3 extends over 15 amino acids. Germline-derived CDR1 and CDR2 are SNHLY and FYNNEI. J lost 6 bases, V lost 1 base, and 6 bases had no gene match. CDR3 coding DNA: TGTGCCAGCAGTGAAGTCGGACAGGGGGTATTCGAGCAGTACTTC. Protein sequence: CASSEVGQGVFEQYF.

The V and J genes are TRBV11-2 and TRBJ2-2; D gene unclear. The V end lost 1 base, the J end lost 10 bases, and 7 bases lay between the germline ends. Per germline, CDR1 SGHAT and CDR2 FQNNGV. This CDR3 has 12 amino acids. CDR3 residues: CASSLVLEELFF. DNA of the CDR3: TGTGCCAGCAGCTTAGTTTTAGAGGAGCTGTTTTTT.

Here the CDR3 DNA reads TGTGCCAGCAGCTTAGCCCGGGCCAGCGGGGGAAACTCAGGGGGCACAGATACGCAGTATTTT. The encoded protein is CASSLARASGGNSGGTDTQYF. The V gene is TRBV7-2, the J gene TRBJ2-3, with 8 bases lining up with TRBD2. With V trimmed by 0 bases and J by 1 base, 18 bases remained unmatched. The CDR3 is made up of 21 amino acids. The germline V gene has CDR1 SGHTA and CDR2 FQGNSA.

The V call is TRBV19, the J call TRBJ2-6; possible D gene TRBD1, 6 bases. Per germline, CDR1 LNHDA and CDR2 SQIVND (reference sequence). Deletions cut 4 bases from V and 4 bases from J, with 17 bases between. There are 17 residues in the CDR3. The CDR3 protein is CASSTQKTGFGANVLTF. DNA for the CDR3: TGTGCCAGTAGTACCCAAAAAACAGGGTTCGGGGCCAACGTCCTGACTTTC.

The chain couples TRBV4-2 to TRBJ2-7; D remains ambiguous. This CDR3 is 13 amino acids long. Germline V gene sequence: CDR1 LGHNA, CDR2 YNFKEQ. Deletions cut 5 bases from V and 4 bases from J, with 12 bases between. The CDR3 loop reads CASSVWHGYEQYF. The DNA of the CDR3 is TGTGCCAGCAGCGTTTGGCACGGGTACGAGCAGTACTTC.

The chain is built from TRBV7-3 and TRBJ2-3; 9 nucleotides line up with TRBD1. The germline CDR1 and CDR2 sequences are SGHTA and FQGTGA. After removal of 5 bases from V and 5 bases from J, the junction contained 5 bases not matched to a gene. This CDR3 spans 14 amino acids. Written as DNA, the CDR3 is TGTGCCAGCAGCCCAACAGGGGGCATAGATACGCAGTATTTT. This encodes CASSPTGGIDTQYF.

CDR3 protein: CAIDPQLTSGGGNEQFF. The CDR3 DNA is TGTGCCATTGACCCTCAGTTGACTAGCGGGGGGGGAAATGAGCAGTTCTTC. This chain links TRBV10-3 with TRBJ2-1; 14 bases are shared with TRBD2. Germline CDR1 is ENHRY and CDR2 is SYGVKD. This CDR3 region has 17 residues. After removal of 9 bases from V and 7 bases from J, the junction contained 14 bases not matched to a gene.

In nucleotides, the CDR3 is TGCGCCAGCAGCCAGGTAGAGGGAGCCAAAAACATTCAGTACTTC. It is translated as CASSQVEGAKNIQYF. This chain joins TRBV4-3 and TRBJ2-4, with a possible D match to TRBD2 (5 bases). The V and J ends lost 3 bases and 0 bases respectively, with 9 bases between them. Germline assignment: CDR1 LGHNA and CDR2 YSLEER. CDR3 length: 15 residues.

The V call is TRBV5-1, the J call TRBJ2-5; perhaps TRBD1 as D (6 bases). The CDR3 is made up of 14 amino acids. CDR1 SGHRS and CDR2 YFSETQ come from the germline V gene. V was pared by 4 bases and J by 2 bases, with 12 bases between. CDR3 region: CASSRSGQQETQYF. The CDR3 DNA sequence: TGCGCCAGCAGCCGGTCGGGACAACAAGAGACCCAGTACTTC.

The genes are TRBV18 and TRBJ1-5, with D unresolved. The CDR3 is 15 residues long. CDR1 and CDR2 from the germline V gene are KGHSH and LQKENI. The germline V and J ends were trimmed by 5 bases and 0 bases, with 11 bases remaining between them. CDR3 in DNA: TGTGCCAGCTCAACGCGGGGAGATAGCAATCAGCCCCAGCATTTT. Protein product: CASSTRGDSNQPQHF.